The 21 T cell receptor beta chains below all came from one sample that was sequenced in a study of human T cells and chemical hapten exposure. Each CDR3 protein gets one entry after TCRdb re-called the RACE reads with MiXCR. The data show under 120,000 distinct CDR3 sequences, about 11% seen once. Time point reported: patch test 1, 2 weeks after DPC sensitization. Treatment defined: therapeutic diphenylcyclopropenone sensitization with weekly scalp DPC. The sample was whole blood, taken in connection with sensitization to the hapten diphenylcyclopropenone (DPC). All receptors derive from a middle-aged woman with alopecia areata. Some clones in this sample may be carry-over from other donors' samples.

This clonotype has only a few counts. The chain joins TRBV6-2 or TRBV6-3 to TRBJ1-5; no clear D. The V end lost 2 bases, the J end lost 0 bases, and 11 bases lay between the germline ends. The CDR3 is 16 residues long. CDR1 is MNHEY, CDR2 SVGEGT, per germline. This CDR3 reads CASSYGGVLSNQPQHF. The CDR3 DNA reads as TGTGCCAGCAGTTACGGCGGGGTCCTTAGCAATCAGCCCCAGCATTTT.

This clonotype was recorded at least ten times. V is TRBV27 and J is TRBJ2-1; D is ambiguous. The ends were cut back, 5 bases at V and 4 bases at J, with 9 bases in the middle. The germline CDR1 and CDR2 sequences are MNHEY and SMNVEV (reference sequence). The length of the CDR3 is 13 residues. The CDR3 DNA follows: TGTGCCAGCAGTAGTAGCCCGTACAATGAGCAGTTCTTC. This codes for CASSSSPYNEQFF.

The V call is TRBV29-1, the J call TRBJ2-2; the D gene is possibly TRBD2 (6 bases). With 6 bases removed from V and 0 bases from J, the gap between germline ends came to 14 bases. CDR1 is SQVTM and CDR2 is ANQGSEA in the germline V gene. There are 15 residues in the CDR3. The CDR3 region is CSVGRGRSNTGELFF. The CDR3 DNA reads TGCAGCGTCGGGCGGGGTCGATCGAACACCGGGGAGCTGTTTTTT.

This clonotype turned up a few times. This CDR3 is CASRGDRGNYGYTF. CDR3 DNA sequence: TGTGCCAGCAGGGGGGACAGGGGGAACTATGGCTACACCTTC. The V call is TRBV7-2, the J call TRBJ1-2; 11 bases are shared with TRBD1. The germline V gene encodes CDR1 SGHTA and CDR2 FQGNSA. J was trimmed by 2 bases and V by 6 bases; bases with no gene match: 2. CDR3 size: 14 residues.

The rearrangement links TRBV6-6 to TRBJ1-5, with TRBD1 matching 10 bases. CDR3 length: 16 amino acids. The germline V gene encodes CDR1 MNHNY and CDR2 SVGAGI (reference sequence). Losses at the gene ends were 6 bases for V and 1 base for J; bases not matched to a gene: 6. In nucleotides, the CDR3 is TGTGCCAGCAGCCCGGGACAGGGGTCGAGCAATCAGCCCCAGCATTTT. Its translation: CASSPGQGSSNQPQHF.

Note on this clonotype: The CDR3 end shows no conserved phenylalanine or tryptophan, and so a read error is likely. The chain links TRBV5-4 to TRBJ2-1; 16 nucleotides line up with TRBD2. Germline CDR1 and CDR2: SGHNT and YYREEE (reference sequence). V trimming: 4 bases; J trimming: 8 bases; junction bases outside the gene matches: 12. The CDR3 is 18 amino acids. The CDR3 region has the DNA TGTGCCAGCAGCACGAGACCGGGACTAGCGGGAGGGCCGGATGAGCAGTTCCTC. Its translation is CASSTRPGLAGGPDEQFL.

This clonotype came up many times. The CDR3 region is CASSPRDTGQPQHF. The DNA for the CDR3 is TGTGCCAGCAGCCCCCGAGATACGGGTCAGCCCCAGCATTTT. This chain joins TRBV27 and TRBJ1-5; D call uncertain. CDR1 MNHEY and CDR2 SMNVEV come from the germline V gene (reference sequence). The CDR3 is 14 residues long. The V end was cut by 6 bases, the J end by 6 bases, with 15 bases between.

This clonotype appeared many times. The chain has TRBV6-6 and TRBJ2-1; D remains ambiguous. Germline CDR1 is MNHNY and CDR2 is SVGAGI (reference sequence). Trimming removed 6 bases at V and 4 bases at J, with 10 bases between. The CDR3 length is 13 residues. The CDR3 nucleotides read TGTGCCAGCAGCCGTATGGGGTACAATGAGCAGTTCTTC. It yields the protein CASSRMGYNEQFF.

With respect to this clonotype: This sequence may be a read error, since a much larger clone differs from it by one base. The CDR3 spells CASNQDFRQFNYGYTF. As DNA, the CDR3 is TGCGCCAGCAACCAAGATTTTCGGCAGTTTAACTATGGCTACACCTTC. The rearrangement links TRBV4-3 to TRBJ1-2; D is unclear. CDR1 and CDR2 (germline): LGHNA, YSLEER. The CDR3 has 16 residues.

This CDR3 is CASIGGTNTGELFF. Written as DNA, the CDR3 is TGTGCCAGCATTGGGGGGACCAACACCGGGGAGCTGTTTTTT. V usage is TRBV28 and J usage is TRBJ2-2; TRBD2 might be the D (6 bases). In germline, CDR1 is MDHEN, CDR2 SYDVKM. The length of the CDR3 is 14 residues. V was shortened by 7 bases and J by 2 bases, with 11 bases between the two germline ends.

This clonotype has more than one count but fewer than ten. The chain links TRBV7-2 to TRBJ1-2; tentatively, D is TRBD1 (5 bases). Trimming took 2 bases from V and 0 from J, leaving 16 bases between them. Germline CDR1 is SGHTA and CDR2 is FQGNSA. This CDR3 contains 17 residues. CDR3: CASSLRTSPIANYGYTF. The CDR3 nucleotides read TGTGCCAGCAGCTTAAGGACAAGCCCCATAGCTAACTATGGCTACACCTTC. Full variable domain (missing parts from reference TRBV7-2 and TRBJ1-2): GAGVSQSPSNKVTEKGKDVELRCDPISGHTALYWYRQSLGQGLEFLIYFQGNSAPDKSGLPSDRFSAERTGGSVSTLTIQRTQQEDSAVYLCASSLRTSPIANYGYTFGSGTRLTVV.

The CDR3 spells CASSPGASGSRTDTQYF. The CDR3 nucleotides read TGTGCCAGCAGCCCCGGGGCTAGCGGGAGTCGCACAGATACGCAGTATTTT. The chain joins TRBV3-2 to TRBJ2-3; the table's D call of TRBD2 was not tested on the DNA. TRBV3-2 has pseudogene status. The CDR3 has 17 amino acids.

V is TRBV28 and J is TRBJ2-2; D perhaps matches TRBD1 (5 bases). The CDR3 is made up of 13 amino acids. Germline CDR1 MDHEN, CDR2 SYDVKM. Trimming removed 2 bases from V and 6 bases from J, with 7 bases in between. CDR3 protein: CASSLGAPGELFF. DNA for the CDR3: TGTGCCAGCAGTTTAGGGGCCCCCGGGGAGCTGTTTTTT. Combining the CDR3 with reference TRBV28 and TRBJ2-2 gives the whole variable domain DVKVTQSSRYLVKRTGEKVFLECVQDMDHENMFWYRQDPGLGLRLIYFSYDVKMKEKGDIPEGYSVSREKKERFSLILESASTNQTSMYLCASSLGAPGELFFGEGSRLTVL.

The table lists this clonotype with many counts. This rearrangement joins TRBV20-1 to TRBJ2-1, with D perhaps TRBD1 or TRBD2 (5 bases each). The germline V gene encodes CDR1 DFQATT and CDR2 SNEGSKA (reference sequence). There are 14 residues in the CDR3. V was clipped by 2 bases and J by 0 bases, with 8 bases between them. CDR3 nucleotides: TGCAGTGCTAGATTGGGGGTCTCCTACAATGAGCAGTTCTTC. It is translated as CSARLGVSYNEQFF.

The V and J genes are TRBV12-3 or TRBV12-4 and TRBJ2-1, with TRBD2 matching over 12 bases. The CDR3 runs to 17 residues. Trimming at V came to 4 bases and at J to 1 base, leaving 5 bases not matched to a gene. Written as DNA, the CDR3 is TGTGCCAGCAGTTCTAGCGGGAGGGCCGGGTCCTACAATGAGCAGTTCTTC. Protein product: CASSSSGRAGSYNEQFF.

This clonotype appeared a few times. The chain joins TRBV6-2 or TRBV6-3 to TRBJ2-7, with D possibly being TRBD1 (6 bases). Germline CDR1 reads MNHEY; CDR2 reads SVGEGT. The CDR3 runs to 15 residues. Trimming took 7 bases from V and 0 from J, leaving 16 bases between them. CDR3: CASTPGHLYSYEQYF. The DNA for the CDR3 is TGTGCCAGCACCCCGGGACACTTATACTCCTACGAGCAGTACTTC.

The V call is TRBV7-2, the J call TRBJ1-1; TRBD1 might be the D (5 bases). Per germline, CDR1 SGHTA and CDR2 FQGNSA. Deletions cut 5 bases from V and 7 bases from J, with 14 bases between. The CDR3 totals 13 residues. Here the CDR3 reads CASSRIPGIEAFF. The CDR3 bases are TGTGCCAGCAGCCGTATACCAGGGATTGAAGCTTTCTTT.

The V and J genes are TRBV4-2 and TRBJ2-2; 13 bases are shared with TRBD2. The J segment lost 7 bases and the V segment lost 4 bases, leaving 9 bases of the junction unmatched. Germline assignment: CDR1 LGHNA and CDR2 YNFKEQ. This CDR3 has 17 residues. DNA of the CDR3: TGTGCCAGCAGCCCGCTCGGGCGACTAGCGGGGGGCGGGGAGCTGTTTTTT. As protein: CASSPLGRLAGGGELFF.

This clonotype was counted ten times or more. The chain employs TRBV28 and TRBJ2-7; D gene ambiguous. Germline CDR1 reads MDHEN; CDR2 reads SYDVKM. This CDR3 region has 16 residues. The V and J ends lost 2 bases and 2 bases respectively, with 16 bases between them. CDR3 DNA: TGTGCCAGCAGTTTAAGGCGTCTGGCCGCGACCTACGAGCAGTACTTC. Amino acids: CASSLRRLAATYEQYF.

The CDR3 sequence: CAISDGTANTGELFF. The CDR3 DNA reads as TGTGCCATCAGTGATGGGACGGCGAACACCGGGGAGCTGTTTTTT. The genes are TRBV10-3 and TRBJ2-2; D is perhaps TRBD1 or TRBD2 (5 bases each). The CDR3 is 15 amino acids. The V end lost 3 bases, the J end lost 0 bases, and 8 bases lay between the germline ends. Germline loops: CDR1 ENHRY, CDR2 SYGVKD.

This clonotype showed up just a few times. This chain joins TRBV29-1 and TRBJ2-1; TRBD2 matches at 7 bases. J lost 5 bases, V lost 3 bases, and 4 bases had no gene match. The CDR3 contains 13 residues. Germline-derived CDR1 and CDR2 are SQVTM and ANQGSEA. The CDR3 loop reads CSVEERGNNEQFF. In DNA form, the CDR3 reads TGCAGCGTTGAGGAGCGGGGTAACAATGAGCAGTTCTTC.